These 29 T cell receptor beta chains share one sample of origin, sequenced in a study of cytomegalovirus exposure and HLA in healthy donors. 60 Vbeta and 13 Jbeta primers were used in PCR. Repertoires were generated with immunoSEQ multiplex PCR, while TCRdb's copy carries only in-frame clones and drops some. The listing records fewer than 130,000 clones. Sequenced sample: PBMCs. Receptors were obtained from a man in his forties or fifties in good health and CMV-seronegative.

The V call is TRBV5-1, the J call TRBJ1-1, with a tentative D call TRBD1 (6 bases). The CDR3 has 14 residues. Germline CDR1 is SGHRS and CDR2 is YFSETQ. V shed 4 bases and J shed 6 bases, with 16 bases lying between them. The CDR3 loop is CASSATGSVSEAFF. CDR3 DNA: TGCGCCAGCAGCGCGACAGGCAGCGTTTCTGAAGCTTTCTTT.

This chain links TRBV4-3 with TRBJ1-2, with D unresolved. Trimming removed 1 base at V and 4 bases at J, with 7 bases between. This CDR3 spans 13 amino acids. Germline V gene data show CDR1 as LGHNA and CDR2 as YSLEER. CDR3 in amino acids: CASSQARGYGYTF. As DNA, the CDR3 is TGCGCCAGCAGCCAAGCGCGGGGCTATGGCTACACCTTC.

This CDR3 reads CASSFMGSVPQHF. CDR3 DNA: TGTGCCAGCAGCTTTATGGGGAGTGTGCCCCAGCATTTT. The chain links TRBV5-6 to TRBJ1-5; the D is unclear. The CDR3 loop spans 13 amino acids. Trimming removed 2 bases from V and 9 bases from J, with 12 bases in between. Looked up from germline, CDR1 is SGHDT and CDR2 is YYEEEE.

V usage is TRBV7-7 and J usage is TRBJ1-5, with D unresolved. Germline V gene data show CDR1 as SSHAT and CDR2 as FNYEAQ (reference sequence). CDR3 length equals 13 residues. Here the CDR3 reads CASYISNPQPQHF. CDR3 nucleotides: TGTGCTAGCTATATTAGTAACCCTCAGCCCCAGCATTTT. Together with reference TRBV7-7 and TRBJ1-5, the CDR3 gives the full variable domain: GAGVSQSPRYKVTKRGQDVTLRCDPISSHATLYWYQQALGQGPEFLTYFNYEAQPDKSGLPSDRFSAERPEGSISTLTIQRTEQRDSAMYRCASYISNPQPQHFGDGTRLSIL.

The chain is built from TRBV4-1 and TRBJ1-6; 8 bases are a match to TRBD1. The germline V gene has CDR1 MGHRA and CDR2 YSYEKL. The ends lost 7 bases at V and 7 bases at J; junction bases unmatched: 6. The CDR3 has 14 residues. The CDR3 nucleotides read TGCGCCAGCACCGGACAGGGTGGGAATTCACCCCTCCACTTT. Amino acids: CASTGQGGNSPLHF.

This sequence joins TRBV9 and TRBJ2-1; no definite D call. The CDR3 runs 10 residues. Looked up from germline, CDR1 is SGDLS and CDR2 is YYNGEE. The V gene lost 7 bases and the J gene lost 7 bases, with 6 bases spanning the gap. The CDR3 coding sequence is TGTGCCAGCGGAGTTAATGAGCAGTTCTTC. As protein: CASGVNEQFF.

J is TRBJ2-2 and V is TRBV5-1; 7 bases agree with TRBD1. The CDR3 covers 14 residues. Germline values: CDR1 SGHRS, CDR2 YFSETQ. J gave up 1 base and V 7 bases, and 4 bases lay outside the gene matches. CDR3 DNA: TGCGCCAGCCGGGACAGACTGAACACCGGGGAGCTGTTTTTT. Encoded protein: CASRDRLNTGELFF. The complete variable domain, with remaining parts taken from reference TRBV5-1 and TRBJ2-2, reads KAGVTQTPRYLIKTRGQQVTLSCSPISGHRSVSWYQQTPGQGLQFLFEYFSETQRNKGNFPGRFSGRQFSNSRSEMNVSTLELGDSALYLCASRDRLNTGELFFGEGSRLTVL.

V gene TRBV9 combines with J gene TRBJ1-2, with 7 bases matching TRBD1. Germline trimming cut 2 bases from V and 0 bases from J; bases unmatched to any gene: 4. Germline CDR1 SGDLS, CDR2 YYNGEE. The length of the CDR3 is 15 residues. The CDR3 nucleotides are TGTGCCAGCAGCGTTCGACAGGGAGCTAACTATGGCTACACCTTC. Encoded protein: CASSVRQGANYGYTF. Drawing the rest from reference TRBV9 and TRBJ1-2, the complete variable domain is DSGVTQTPKHLITATGQRVTLRCSPRSGDLSVYWYQQSLDQGLQFLIQYYNGEERAKGNILERFSAQQFPDLHSELNLSSLELGDSALYFCASSVRQGANYGYTFGSGTRLTVV.

The CDR3 spells CASSLFRNRGNYGYTF. DNA for the CDR3: TGTGCCAGCAGCCTATTCCGGAACAGGGGGAACTATGGCTACACCTTC. This chain uses TRBV11-3 with TRBJ1-2; 8 nucleotides match TRBD1. V trimming: 5 bases; J trimming: 2 bases; junction bases outside the gene matches: 10. Per the germline V gene, CDR1 is SGHNT and CDR2 is YENEEA. CDR3 length equals 16 residues.

The chain carries TRBV4-2 and TRBJ2-5; 7 positions agree with TRBD1. The DNA end lines up better with TRBJ2-7; the J call may be wrong. The CDR3 is made up of 17 amino acids. Germline V CDR1 and CDR2: LGHNA, YNFKEQ. The CDR3 sequence: CASSQIQGEGLPYEQYF. The DNA of the CDR3 is TGTGCCAGCAGCCAGATTCAGGGGGAAGGCCTACCCTACGAGCAGTACTTC.

This chain uses TRBV4-3 with TRBJ1-2; D unclear. This CDR3 spans 14 amino acids. Trimming cost V 0 bases and J 4 bases, with 9 bases left between them. Germline lookup yields CDR1 LGHNA and CDR2 YSLEER. The chain's CDR3 is CASSQEMERYGYTF. For the CDR3, the DNA is TGCGCCAGCAGCCAAGAAATGGAGCGCTATGGCTACACCTTC.

The CDR3 bases are TGTGCCAGCAGTTTACTAGACTGGCGGACAGGGGGCAAGAATGAGCAGTTCTTC. As protein: CASSLLDWRTGGKNEQFF. The V and J genes are TRBV27 and TRBJ2-1; 11 nucleotides line up with TRBD1. Germline CDR1 reads MNHEY; CDR2 reads SMNVEV (reference sequence). The CDR3 is 18 amino acids. V was pared by 2 bases and J by 7 bases, with 13 bases of the junction left unmatched.

The chain employs TRBV9 and TRBJ1-1; D call uncertain. Trimming left V 0 bases short and J 6 bases short, with 12 bases between. CDR1 and CDR2 (germline): SGDLS, YYNGEE. The CDR3 covers 14 residues. Here the CDR3 reads CASSVGGGSAEAFF. In DNA, the CDR3 is TGTGCCAGCAGCGTAGGAGGAGGTTCGGCTGAAGCTTTCTTT.

The V and J genes are TRBV7-2 and TRBJ1-4, with D possibly being TRBD1 (5 bases). There are 14 residues in the CDR3. Between the trimmed V and J ends, which lost 7 bases and 6 bases, there was a span of 15 bases. Germline loops: CDR1 SGHTA, CDR2 FQGNSA. Here the CDR3 DNA reads TGTGCCAGCACCGCGTCGCGGGGGTATGAAAAACTGTTTTTT. It codes for CASTASRGYEKLFF. The full variable domain, rest sourced from reference TRBV7-2 and TRBJ1-4, is GAGVSQSPSNKVTEKGKDVELRCDPISGHTALYWYRQSLGQGLEFLIYFQGNSAPDKSGLPSDRFSAERTGGSVSTLTIQRTQQEDSAVYLCASTASRGYEKLFFGSGTQLSVL.

Here the CDR3 DNA reads TGTGCCAGCAGTGGACTAGCGGGAGTGGACGAGCAGTACTTC. This gives the protein CASSGLAGVDEQYF. The J gene is TRBJ2-7, the V gene TRBV6-5, with 13 bases that match TRBD2. Germline trimming cut 5 bases from V and 5 bases from J; bases unmatched to any gene: 3. The CDR3 is 14 residues long. The germline CDR1 and CDR2 sequences are MNHEY and SVGAGI.

The chain uses TRBV6-5 and TRBJ1-2, with 9 bases fitting TRBD1. CDR1 and CDR2 (germline): MNHEY, SVGAGI. The V and J ends lost 2 bases and 4 bases, in that order; junction bases with no gene match: 2. This CDR3 has 14 amino acids. This chain's CDR3 is CASSYRDRAYGYTF. CDR3 DNA sequence: TGTGCCAGCAGTTACCGGGACAGGGCCTATGGCTACACCTTC.

The chain combines TRBV18 with TRBJ2-1, with TRBD2 matching 9 bases. Per the germline V gene, CDR1 is KGHSH and CDR2 is LQKENI. This CDR3 is built from 17 residues. Trimming removed 3 bases from V and 9 bases from J; junction bases left unmatched: 15. CDR3: CASSPGGGSGSRSEQFF. In nucleotides, the CDR3 is TGTGCCAGCTCACCCGGGGGGGGTAGCGGGAGTAGGAGTGAGCAGTTCTTC.

The gene calls are TRBV7-2 and TRBJ2-3, with TRBD2 matching over 8 bases. Germline lookup yields CDR1 SGHTA and CDR2 FQGNSA. With V trimmed by 2 bases and J by 9 bases, 13 bases remained unmatched. The CDR3 runs to 16 residues. CDR3 loop: CASSLPRGPRGGTQYF. CDR3 nucleotide sequence: TGTGCCAGCAGCTTACCACGGGGGCCTCGCGGGGGGACGCAGTATTTT.

The CDR3 region has the DNA TGTGCCAGCAGCTGGGGACTAGCGGGAGGCCATGAGCAGTTCTTC. It specifies CASSWGLAGGHEQFF. This chain joins TRBV5-6 and TRBJ2-1, with 15 positions matching TRBD2. This CDR3 is built from 15 residues. Germline V gives CDR1 SGHDT, CDR2 YYEEEE. The V and J ends lost 3 bases and 8 bases, in that order; junction bases with no gene match: 3.

The genes are TRBV25-1 and TRBJ2-7, with 10 bases identical to TRBD1. The CDR3 is 15 amino acids. The germline CDR1 and CDR2 sequences are MGHDK and SYGVNS. V lost 4 bases to trimming and J lost 4 bases; unmatched junction nucleotides: 7. CDR3 loop: CASSGAGTGVYEQYF. CDR3 sequence (DNA): TGTGCCAGCAGTGGTGCCGGGACAGGGGTTTACGAGCAGTACTTC.

The rearrangement links TRBV5-6 to TRBJ2-2, with D hard to call. The CDR3 has 16 amino acids. V shed 0 bases and J shed 1 base, with 10 bases lying between them. Germline CDR1 and CDR2: SGHDT and YYEEEE. The CDR3 region has the DNA TGTGCCAGCAGCTTGGATCCCCACGGGAACACCGGGGAGCTGTTTTTT. Translation gives CASSLDPHGNTGELFF. Full variable domain (outside the CDR3, taken from reference TRBV5-6 and TRBJ2-2): DAGVTQSPTHLIKTRGQQVTLRCSPKSGHDTVSWYQQALGQGPQFIFQYYEEEERQRGNFPDRFSGHQFPNYSSELNVNALLLGDSALYLCASSLDPHGNTGELFFGEGSRLTVL.

The chain is built from TRBV29-1 and TRBJ2-5; D remains ambiguous. Looked up from germline, CDR1 is SQVTM and CDR2 is ANQGSEA. The CDR3 spans 12 residues. V lost 0 bases to trimming and J lost 5 bases, with 7 bases between them. The CDR3: CSVEEQPETQYF. The CDR3 nucleotides read TGCAGCGTTGAAGAACAGCCGGAGACCCAGTACTTC.

This chain uses TRBV19 with TRBJ1-1, with a tentative D call TRBD1 (6 bases). The germline V gene encodes CDR1 LNHDA and CDR2 SQIVND (reference sequence). V was clipped by 10 bases and J by 0 bases, with 15 bases between them. The CDR3 covers 14 residues. The CDR3 DNA reads as TGTGCCACTAAGGACAGTACAATGAACACTGAAGCTTTCTTT. As protein: CATKDSTMNTEAFF.

The chain joins TRBV5-1 to TRBJ1-1; D not resolved. The germline V and J ends were trimmed by 6 bases and 4 bases, with 13 bases remaining between them. The CDR3 consists of 13 residues. Germline-derived CDR1 and CDR2 are SGHRS and YFSETQ. CDR3 in amino acids: CASTRSGGTEAFF. The CDR3, as DNA: TGCGCCAGCACCAGGTCGGGAGGCACTGAAGCTTTCTTT.

J is TRBJ1-1 and V is TRBV10-3, with TRBD1 as a possible D gene (5 bases). V lost 3 bases and J 4 bases, leaving 15 bases between the germline ends. Germline V gene data show CDR1 as ENHRY and CDR2 as SYGVKD. The CDR3 sequence is 15 residues long. In nucleotides, the CDR3 is TGTGCCATCAGTGATAGAAAAGACAGAGCCACTGAAGCTTTCTTT. Translated, it gives CAISDRKDRATEAFF.

The J gene is TRBJ1-1, the V gene TRBV4-3; 11 bases map to TRBD1. The CDR3 consists of 16 residues. Germline V lookup: CDR1 LGHNA, CDR2 YSLEER. The J segment lost 10 bases and the V segment lost 2 bases, leaving 12 bases of the junction unmatched. CDR3 sequence (DNA): TGCGCCAGCAGCCAATCGGGACAGGGGGTGGAAACGGTAGCTTTCTTT. Amino acid sequence: CASSQSGQGVETVAFF.

The genes are TRBV4-1 and TRBJ1-2; no reliable D call. The CDR3 contains 11 residues. Trimming took 5 bases from V and 3 from J, leaving 4 bases between them. The germline V gene has CDR1 MGHRA and CDR2 YSYEKL. The chain's CDR3 is CASSADYGYTF. DNA for the CDR3: TGCGCCAGCAGCGCGGACTATGGCTACACCTTC.

V is TRBV11-3 and J is TRBJ2-7; 12 nucleotides line up with TRBD2. CDR1 is SGHNT, CDR2 YENEEA, per germline. The CDR3 is 16 residues long. V shed 6 bases and J 3 bases; nucleotides not matched to a gene: 9. Here the CDR3 DNA reads TGTGCCAGCAGTTCTACTAGCGGGAGGTTATTCTACGAGCAGTACTTC. Translated: CASSSTSGRLFYEQYF.

This sequence joins TRBV27 and TRBJ1-1; D ambiguous. The V end was cut by 3 bases, the J end by 1 base, with 6 bases between. This CDR3 has 13 residues. Per germline, CDR1 MNHEY and CDR2 SMNVEV (reference sequence). The chain's CDR3 is CASSFGGNTEAFF. The CDR3 region has the DNA TGTGCCAGCAGTTTCGGCGGGAACACTGAAGCTTTCTTT.